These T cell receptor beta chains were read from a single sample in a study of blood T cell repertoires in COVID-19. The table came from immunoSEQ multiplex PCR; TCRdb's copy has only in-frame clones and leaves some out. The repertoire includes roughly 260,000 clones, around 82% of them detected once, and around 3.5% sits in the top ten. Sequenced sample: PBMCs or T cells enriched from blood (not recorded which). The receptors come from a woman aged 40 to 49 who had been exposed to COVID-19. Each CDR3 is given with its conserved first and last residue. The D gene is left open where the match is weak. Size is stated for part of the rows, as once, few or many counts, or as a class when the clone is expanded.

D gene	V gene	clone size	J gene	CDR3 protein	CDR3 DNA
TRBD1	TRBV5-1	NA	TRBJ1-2	CASSLARQGRLTGYTF	TGCGCCAGCAGCTTGGCGCGACAGGGCCGATTAACTGGCTACACCTTC
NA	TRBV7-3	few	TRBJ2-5	CASSSEAAGLGTQYF	TGTGCCAGCAGCTCCGAAGCGGCGGGGCTGGGGACCCAGTACTTC
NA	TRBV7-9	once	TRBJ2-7	CASSFSQGFNEQYF	TGTGCCAGCAGCTTTTCACAGGGATTTAACGAGCAGTACTTC
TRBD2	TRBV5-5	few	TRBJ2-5	CASSPAGTSKARYQETQYF	TGTGCCAGCAGCCCGGCCGGGACTAGTAAAGCGCGGTACCAAGAGACCCAGTACTTC
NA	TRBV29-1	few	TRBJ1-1	CSVEDLSGTEAFF	TGCAGCGTTGAAGATCTCAGTGGCACTGAAGCTTTCTTT
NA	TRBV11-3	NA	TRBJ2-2	CASSLETRAGVVGELFF	TGTGCCAGCAGCTTGGAGACACGGGCAGGGGTAGTCGGGGAGCTGTTTTTT
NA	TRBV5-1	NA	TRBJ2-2	CASSAEGAITGELFF	TGCGCCAGCAGTGCGGAGGGGGCGATCACCGGGGAGCTGTTTTTT
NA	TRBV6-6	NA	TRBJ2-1	CASSYSRGGGNEQFF	TGTGCCAGCAGTTACTCGCGGGGAGGGGGCAATGAGCAGTTCTTC
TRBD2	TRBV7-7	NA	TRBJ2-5	CASSLLSSGPQETQYF	TGTGCTAGCAGCCTCCTCTCTAGCGGGCCCCAAGAGACCCAGTACTTC
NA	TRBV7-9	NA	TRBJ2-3	CASSLQGDTQYF	TGTGCCAGCAGCTTACAGGGGGATACGCAGTATTTT